This entry describes one T cell receptor (beta chain). Germline CDR1 MNHEY, CDR2 SMNVEV (reference sequence). The germline V and J ends were trimmed by 5 bases and 4 bases, with 12 bases remaining between them. This CDR3 region has 14 residues. TCRdb called the 5' RACE reads again in MiXCR, with one record for every CDR3 protein. The sample carries 120,000 or so distinct CDR3 sequences, about 6% recorded once. These data come from a study of T-cell memory formation after mild COVID-19. This clonotype was obtained from an adult woman who had mild COVID-19 (a few samples of this study predate the infection). Cell type and time point are not known. Source material: PBMCs or a T cell subset sorted from them (not recorded which). This chain uses TRBV27 with TRBJ2-1; weak D call: TRBD1 (5 bases). The CDR3 DNA reads TGTGCCAGCAGTAAGGTGGGGCCTTACAATGAGCAGTTCTTC. It codes for CASSKVGPYNEQFF.